This is a list of T cell receptor beta chains from one sample in a study of T-cell memory formation after mild COVID-19. TCRdb ran MiXCR on the 5' RACE reads and lists one entry per CDR3 protein. The table lists some 270,000 distinct CDR3 sequences, just over 15% of them singletons, with 2.1% in the top ten. Sequenced sample: PBMCs or a T cell subset sorted from them (not recorded which). These receptors were taken from an adult woman who had mild COVID-19 (a few samples of this study predate the infection). Cell type and time point are not known. Each CDR3 is given with its conserved first and last residue. A D gene is named only where the DNA matches it firmly. Size is stated for part of the rows, as once, few or many counts, or as a class when the clone is expanded.

j_call v_call d_call clone_size cdr3_aa cdr3_nt
TRBJ2-5 TRBV7-2 . . CASSQRAAQETQYF TGTGCCAGCAGCCAACGGGCAGCCCAAGAGACCCAGTACTTC
TRBJ2-3 TRBV29-1 . many CSVGGRGLTDTQYF TGCAGCGTTGGAGGGCGGGGGCTTACAGATACGCAGTATTTT
TRBJ2-1 TRBV7-9 . . CASSFWASPSYNEQFF TGTGCCAGCAGCTTTTGGGCTAGCCCCTCCTACAATGAGCAGTTCTTC
TRBJ2-5 TRBV4-1 TRBD2 . CASSQDGLAETQYF TGCGCCAGCAGCCAGGACGGACTAGCGGAGACCCAGTACTTC
TRBJ2-6 TRBV2 . . CASRKHTSGANVLTF TGTGCCAGCAGAAAGCACACGTCTGGGGCCAACGTCCTGACTTTC
TRBJ2-2 TRBV12-3/TRBV12-4 . many CASTHLRNINTGELFF TGTGCCAGCACACACCTTCGGAACATCAACACCGGGGAGCTGTTTTTT
TRBJ1-5 TRBV4-1 . . CASSQDSVTQHF TGCGCCAGCAGCCAAGATAGTGTCACCCAGCATTTT
TRBJ2-3 TRBV6-5 . . CASNLDGSTDTQYF TGTGCCAGCAACCTGGACGGGAGCACAGATACGCAGTATTTT
TRBJ2-2 TRBV7-2 TRBD1 many CASSSGQVNTGELFF TGTGCCAGCAGCTCCGGACAGGTGAACACCGGGGAGCTGTTTTTT
TRBJ2-7 TRBV18 . few CASSPLQLGEQYF TGTGCCAGCTCACCACTACAGCTGGGGGAGCAGTACTTC
TRBJ1-2 TRBV20-1 TRBD1 . CSASRQGASGYGYTF TGCAGTGCTAGCCGACAGGGGGCGTCTGGCTATGGCTACACCTTC
TRBJ1-1 TRBV20-1 . many CSAKRIQAAFF TGCAGTGCTAAGCGTATACAGGCGGCTTTCTTT
TRBJ1-1 TRBV11-2 . . CASSSLRPGMNTEAFF TGTGCCAGCAGCTCCCTCCGCCCAGGCATGAACACTGAAGCTTTCTTT
TRBJ1-6 TRBV12-3/TRBV12-4 TRBD1 . CASSMTGGRNSPLHF TGTGCCAGCAGTATGACAGGGGGACGGAATTCACCCCTCCACTTT
TRBJ2-5 TRBV5-1 . few CASKISLSQETQYF TGCGCCAGCAAAATCTCGCTTAGTCAAGAGACCCAGTACTTC
TRBJ1-1 TRBV20-1 . . CSARDRTALNTEAFF TGCAGTGCTAGAGACCGGACAGCCCTGAACACTGAAGCTTTCTTT
TRBJ1-6 TRBV7-9 TRBD1 . CASSPGTGLSPLHF TGTGCCAGCAGCCCCGGGACAGGGTTATCACCCCTCCACTTT
TRBJ2-5 TRBV12-5 . few CASGFLRGETQYF TGTGCTAGTGGTTTTCTCAGGGGAGAGACCCAGTACTTC
TRBJ1-5 TRBV5-8 . few CASSSKTATKPQHF TGTGCCAGCAGCTCAAAGACAGCGACCAAGCCCCAGCATTTT
TRBJ1-1 TRBV5-4 . . CASSSLTDLNTEAFF TGTGCCAGCAGCTCCCTGACAGACCTGAACACTGAAGCTTTCTTT
TRBJ2-7 TRBV29-1 . few CSVATSYEQYF TGCAGCGTTGCTACGTCCTACGAGCAGTACTTC
TRBJ1-6 TRBV3-1 . few CASSQDRGKYSPLHF TGTGCCAGCAGCCAAGACAGGGGAAAATATTCACCCCTCCACTTT
TRBJ2-7 TRBV11-1 . few CASSPGRRFGEQYF TGTGCCAGCAGTCCCGGTCGGAGGTTTGGCGAGCAGTACTTC
TRBJ2-7 TRBV3-1 . . CASGSYEQYF TGTGCCAGCGGCTCCTACGAGCAGTACTTC
TRBJ2-5 TRBV2 . . CASYRWDQETQYF TGTGCCAGCTACCGATGGGACCAAGAGACCCAGTACTTC
TRBJ2-7 TRBV5-1 TRBD2 . CASSYSNSGRADQQYF TGCGCCAGCAGCTATTCCAATAGCGGGAGGGCAGATCAGCAGTACTTC
TRBJ2-4 TRBV12-3/TRBV12-4 TRBD1 . CASSLGRGKSSAKNIQYF TGTGCCAGCAGTTTAGGCAGGGGGAAGTCATCAGCCAAAAACATTCAGTACTTC
TRBJ1-4 TRBV6-2/TRBV6-3 . few CASSYVRGPATNEKLFF TGTGCCAGCAGTTACGTCCGCGGCCCAGCAACTAATGAAAAACTGTTTTTT
TRBJ1-1 TRBV29-1 . few CSVVDRPQNTEAFF TGCAGCGTTGTGGACAGACCCCAGAACACTGAAGCTTTCTTT
TRBJ2-5 TRBV14 TRBD2 few CASSRGPGGGASETQYF TGTGCCAGCAGCCGGGGACCAGGCGGGGGGGCCTCAGAGACCCAGTACTTC
TRBJ2-7 TRBV12-3/TRBV12-4 TRBD2 few CASSPLLAGGNYEQYF TGTGCCAGCAGCCCACTTCTAGCGGGAGGGAACTACGAGCAGTACTTC
TRBJ2-7 TRBV6-5 . . CASRRDRTREQYF TGTGCCAGCAGGCGGGACAGAACTAGGGAGCAGTACTTC
TRBJ2-7 TRBV25-1 . many CASSFGRNSYEQYF TGTGCCAGCAGCTTCGGACGGAACTCCTACGAGCAGTACTTC
TRBJ2-7 TRBV5-4 TRBD1 . CASSRRDSRGEQYF TGTGCCAGCAGCCGCCGGGACAGTCGGGGCGAGCAGTACTTC
TRBJ2-1 TRBV5-1 TRBD2 few CASSLPLTSGGRSNNEQFF TGCGCCAGCAGCTTGCCTTTAACTAGCGGGGGGCGAAGTAACAATGAGCAGTTCTTC
TRBJ2-7 TRBV12-3/TRBV12-4 TRBD1 . CASSGGQGNSYEQYF TGTGCCAGCAGTGGGGGACAGGGCAATTCCTACGAGCAGTACTTC
TRBJ2-1 TRBV20-1 TRBD1 . CRAGQGAQEQFF TGCAGGGCAGGACAGGGGGCTCAAGAGCAGTTCTTC
TRBJ2-7 TRBV12-3/TRBV12-4 TRBD1 . CASSPQDRAISYEQYF TGTGCCAGCAGCCCTCAGGACAGGGCGATCTCCTACGAGCAGTACTTC
TRBJ2-3 TRBV18 . . CARSPRTGKNTQYF TGTGCCAGATCACCACGCACAGGGAAGAATACGCAGTATTTT
TRBJ1-1 TRBV7-9 . . CASSLREAFF TGTGCCAGCAGCTTACGCGAAGCTTTCTTT
TRBJ1-5 TRBV20-1 . . CSASWGQSNQPQHF TGCAGTGCTAGTTGGGGTCAGAGCAATCAGCCCCAGCATTTT